This T cell receptor beta chain was documented in a study of control samples from healthy donors and cancer patients. Losses at the gene ends were 1 base for V and 4 bases for J; bases not matched to a gene: 1. From germline, CDR1 is LGHDT and CDR2 YNNKEL (reference sequence). This CDR3 is built from 16 residues. Profiled with immunoSEQ multiplex PCR; TCRdb holds only in-frame clones, not every one. This table has around 140,000 clones, over 85% appearing once. This clonotype originated in a young man in good health. What was sequenced was blood. The rearrangement uses TRBV3-1 (or the pseudogene TRBV3-2) and TRBJ2-1, with 13 bases lining up with TRBD2. The DNA of the CDR3 is TGTGCCAGCAGCCAAGGACTAGCGGGGGGTTACAATGAGCAGTTCTTC. Its translation: CASSQGLAGGYNEQFF.